This TCR beta chain was obtained from a study of response to subunit inactivated influenza vaccine. The CDR3 consists of 14 residues. The germline V gene has CDR1 SNHLY and CDR2 FYNNEI. Trimming at V came to 1 base and at J to 2 bases, leaving 2 bases not matched to a gene. TCRdb processed the RT-PCR reads anew with MiXCR; each CDR3 protein has one entry. The table has 150,000 to 200,000 distinct CDR3 sequences, about 12% seen once. These same records also appear under a second study, on T cells expressing NK-cell markers. Per that study: Beta-chain TCR cDNA was generated via 5'RACE template switching with UMIs. Sorting of alpha-beta TCR T cells alone was achieved in several experiments with an anti-gamma-delta TCR antibody.

The input for sequencing was CD8+ T cells sorted from PBMCs, taken 11 to 12 days after vaccination. This receptor was obtained from a man aged 45-60 years who received an inactivated influenza vaccine. The chain recombines TRBV2 with TRBJ2-7; 7 bases align to TRBD1. CDR3 DNA: TGTGCCAGCAGTGAAGGAGGGGGCCCCTACGAGCAGTACTTC. Translation: CASSEGGGPYEQYF.